This T cell receptor beta chain was observed in a study of spatial heterogeneity in lung cancer. Study context: Sequencing of follow-up PBMC samples took place when they were available, at a median of approximately 2 years after resection. The library had UMIs, and each TCR and UMI pair averaged more than ten raw reads.

Noted time point: blood at routine non-recurrence follow-up after resection. Germline CDR1 reads SGHRS; CDR2 reads YFSETQ. There are 15 residues in the CDR3. V shed 6 bases, J shed 0 bases, and the junction held 5 bases outside the gene matches. On this clonotype: Its specificity is unknown.

Individually, TCR cDNA molecules were each labelled with a unique molecular identifier. TCRdb itself ran the 5' RACE reads through MiXCR, one entry per CDR3 protein. This sample has 110,000 or so distinct CDR3 sequences, with approximately 10% found just once. Study results and caveats: Blood showed ubiquitous tumor TCRs more often at resection than at routine follow-up.

The origin of this receptor is a female donor with early-stage non-small cell lung cancer. The chain uses TRBV5-1 and TRBJ2-2; 7 positions match TRBD1. This sample comprised PBMCs, obtained at follow-up. DNA of the CDR3: TGCGCCAGCACCCGGGACAGCGCGAACACCGGGGAGCTGTTTTTT. Residues: CASTRDSANTGELFF.